Below, 32 T cell receptor beta chains from the same sample are listed, as sequenced in a study of cytomegalovirus exposure and HLA in healthy donors. Produced via immunoSEQ multiplex PCR; TCRdb's table is partial and in-frame only. The sample comprises 70,000 to 75,000 clones, approximately 94% of which are singletons, and about 1.4% rests with the top ten. Material: PBMCs. All receptors come from a man younger than 35 in good health and CMV-seropositive.

V usage is TRBV27 and J usage is TRBJ2-1, with D possibly matching TRBD1 (5 bases). CDR1 is MNHEY, CDR2 SMNVEV, per germline (reference sequence). This CDR3 has 14 amino acids. V gave up 3 bases and J gave up 5 bases, with 11 bases separating them. In nucleotides, the CDR3 is TGTGCCAGCAGTTTTCCTCCGGACAACAATGAGCAGTTCTTC. Its protein product is CASSFPPDNNEQFF.

V usage is TRBV28 and J usage is TRBJ2-7; 9 bases fit TRBD1. The V gene's germline CDR1 is MDHEN and CDR2 SYDVKM. V was clipped by 6 bases and J by 7 bases; unmatched bases: 13. The length of the CDR3 is 15 residues. The DNA of the CDR3 is TGTGCCAGCAGCTTTCAACGGACAGGGGCGCGGGAGCAGTACTTC. This translates into CASSFQRTGAREQYF.

This rearrangement joins TRBV27 to TRBJ2-3; D may be TRBD2 (6 bases). Trimming shortened V by 11 bases and J by 2 bases, and 26 bases separated the two germline ends. Germline loops: CDR1 MNHEY, CDR2 SMNVEV (reference sequence). The CDR3 consists of 17 residues. The CDR3 DNA is TGTGCCGGAGGGGAAGGGAAACCTACACCCAACACAGATACGCAGTATTTT. Translation: CAGGEGKPTPNTDTQYF.

The V and J genes are TRBV19 and TRBJ2-5, with 9 bases aligning to TRBD2. This CDR3 has 14 residues. The J segment lost 4 bases and the V segment lost 7 bases, leaving 7 bases of the junction unmatched. Germline CDR1 reads LNHDA; CDR2 reads SQIVND (reference sequence). The DNA for the CDR3 is TGTGCCAGTACGGGCGGGGGGGGTCCAGAGACCCAGTACTTC. This encodes CASTGGGGPETQYF.

The chain employs TRBV10-2 and TRBJ2-7; 7 bases fit TRBD2. Germline CDR1 WSHSY, CDR2 SAAADI. This CDR3 is built from 14 residues. The V segment lost 3 bases and the J segment 3 bases; nucleotides outside the gene matches: 5. In DNA form, the CDR3 reads TGCGCCAGCAGTGATAAAACGGGGGGCTACGAGCAGTACTTC. Protein sequence: CASSDKTGGYEQYF.

This chain links TRBV27 with TRBJ1-5; 7 nucleotides align to TRBD1. The CDR3 length is 15 residues. Germline V CDR1 and CDR2: MNHEY, SMNVEV (reference sequence). J lost 3 bases, V lost 6 bases, and 8 bases had no gene match. The CDR3 DNA is TGTGCCAGCAGGTACAGGGGTAATTACAATCAGCCCCAGCATTTT. Protein: CASRYRGNYNQPQHF.

The chain couples TRBV28 to TRBJ2-5; 7 bases are a match to TRBD1. The CDR3 totals 14 residues. Germline CDR1 and CDR2: MDHEN and SYDVKM. The trim removed 3 bases at V and 1 base at J, leaving 2 bases unmatched. CDR3 DNA sequence: TGTGCCAGCAGTTTGCCAGGGGGCCAAGAGACCCAGTACTTC. This translates into CASSLPGGQETQYF.

This chain joins TRBV19 and TRBJ2-2; 12 nucleotides match TRBD1. Germline trimming cut 10 bases from V and 4 bases from J; bases unmatched to any gene: 10. The CDR3 loop spans 16 amino acids. Looked up from germline, CDR1 is LNHDA and CDR2 is SQIVND (reference sequence). The CDR3 DNA reads TGTGCCACCCGGCTGGGACAGGGGGCGATCACCGGGGAGCTGTTTTTT. Its protein product is CATRLGQGAITGELFF. Drawing the rest from reference TRBV19 and TRBJ2-2, the complete variable domain is DGGITQSPKYLFRKEGQNVTLSCEQNLNHDAMYWYRQDPGQGLRLIYYSQIVNDFQKGDIAEGYSVSREKKESFPLTVTSAQKNPTAFYLCATRLGQGAITGELFFGEGSRLTVL.

V gene TRBV27 combines with J gene TRBJ1-2, with TRBD1 identical over 9 bases. This CDR3 has 13 amino acids. Trimming cost V 6 bases and J 4 bases; bases outside gene matches: 3. Germline-derived CDR1 and CDR2 are MNHEY and SMNVEV (reference sequence). The CDR3: CASRADRGYGYTF. CDR3 sequence (DNA): TGTGCCAGCAGGGCGGACAGGGGCTATGGCTACACCTTC.

This clone was seen only a few times. The sample has other DNA sequences that encode this CDR3 too. The chain uses TRBV2 and TRBJ2-7; 8 positions agree with TRBD1. J gave up 3 bases and V 9 bases, and 1 base lay outside the gene matches. The CDR3 is made up of 11 amino acids. Per germline, CDR1 SNHLY and CDR2 FYNNEI. CDR3 protein: CASTGGYEQYF. As DNA, the CDR3 is TGTGCCAGTACAGGGGGCTACGAGCAGTACTTC.

This chain joins TRBV7-9 and TRBJ2-1, with D perhaps TRBD1 (7 bases). Trimming removed 5 bases from V and 2 bases from J, with 16 bases in between. Germline CDR1 and CDR2: SEHNR and FQNEAQ (reference sequence). This CDR3 region has 16 residues. The CDR3 spells CASSPNQGGPYNEQFF. The CDR3 bases are TGTGCCAGCAGCCCCAACCAGGGGGGCCCCTACAATGAGCAGTTCTTC.

The chain couples TRBV5-1 to TRBJ1-2, with D tentatively TRBD1 (6 bases). Germline CDR1 is SGHRS and CDR2 is YFSETQ. V lost 4 bases to trimming and J lost 3 bases, with 13 bases between them. The CDR3 sequence is 14 residues long. CDR3: CASSLGTGYYGYTF. As DNA, the CDR3 is TGCGCCAGCAGCCTAGGAACAGGGTACTATGGCTACACCTTC.

V is TRBV2 and J is TRBJ1-2; 9 bases are a match to TRBD1. This CDR3 is 13 amino acids long. The germline V gene encodes CDR1 SNHLY and CDR2 FYNNEI. Germline trimming cut 8 bases from V and 6 bases from J; bases unmatched to any gene: 7. The CDR3 here is CASGDRVKDGYTF. CDR3 bases: TGTGCCAGCGGGGACAGGGTCAAAGATGGCTACACCTTC.

The genes are TRBV6-4 and TRBJ1-1; 12 nucleotides line up with TRBD1. This CDR3 region has 15 residues. With V trimmed by 3 bases and J by 4 bases, 3 bases remained unmatched. Germline V gene sequence: CDR1 MRHNA, CDR2 SNTAGT. The CDR3 nucleotides read TGTGCCAGCAGTGAAGGGACAGGGGGCGGCACTGAAGCTTTCTTT. Protein: CASSEGTGGGTEAFF.

The chain couples TRBV9 to TRBJ2-2, with D unclear. CDR3 length: 12 amino acids. Germline CDR1 is SGDLS and CDR2 is YYNGEE. The V gene lost 4 bases and the J gene lost 8 bases, with 9 bases spanning the gap. The CDR3 loop is CASSPRRGELFF. CDR3 nucleotide sequence: TGTGCCAGCAGCCCTCGGCGGGGGGAGCTGTTTTTT.

J is TRBJ2-1 and V is TRBV7-9, with TRBD1 as a possible D gene (5 bases). CDR3 length: 12 amino acids. The V gene's germline CDR1 is SEHNR and CDR2 FQNEAQ (reference sequence). Trimming removed 2 bases at V and 9 bases at J, with 8 bases between. The CDR3 nucleotides are TGTGCCAGCAGCTTAAGCAGGGCTGAGCAGTTCTTC. It codes for CASSLSRAEQFF.

This clone was detected only once. The chain recombines TRBV5-6 with TRBJ2-1; tentatively, D is TRBD2 (6 bases). Trimming stripped 3 bases from V and 0 bases from J, with 13 bases between. Germline CDR1 and CDR2: SGHDT and YYEEEE. This CDR3 region has 16 residues. CDR3 nucleotides: TGTGCCAGCAGCTCCCCCTGGGACTCCTCCTACAATGAGCAGTTCTTC. Translating it yields CASSSPWDSSYNEQFF.

The rearrangement uses TRBV2 and TRBJ2-5; 14 nucleotides agree with TRBD2. This CDR3 is built from 17 residues. Looked up from germline, CDR1 is SNHLY and CDR2 is FYNNEI. The V gene end was trimmed by 1 base and the J gene end by 5 bases; junction bases not matched to a gene: 6. The chain's CDR3 is CASSEGLAGGGKETQYF. The CDR3 region has the DNA TGTGCCAGCAGTGAAGGACTAGCGGGAGGGGGAAAGGAGACCCAGTACTTC.

In DNA form, the CDR3 reads TGTGCCAGCAGCTTGTTTGCAGGACAGACCAACACTGAAGCTTTCTTT. Translation gives CASSLFAGQTNTEAFF. The rearrangement uses TRBV5-6 and TRBJ1-1; a weak D match, TRBD1 (6 bases). Trimming took 1 base from V and 2 from J, leaving 15 bases between them. CDR3 length: 16 amino acids. The germline gives CDR1 SGHDT, CDR2 YYEEEE.

The V call is TRBV7-2, the J call TRBJ2-2; 12 bases are a match to TRBD1. Trimming at V came to 3 bases and at J to 7 bases, leaving 6 bases not matched to a gene. Germline lookup yields CDR1 SGHTA and CDR2 FQGNSA. CDR3 length: 16 amino acids. CDR3 loop: CASSFAGQGAVGELFF. The CDR3 nucleotides are TGTGCCAGCAGCTTTGCGGGACAGGGGGCGGTCGGGGAGCTGTTTTTT.

The CDR3 nucleotides are TGTGCCAGTAGTATAGATCGGAGCCTAGGGGGGACCCAGTACTTC. It specifies CASSIDRSLGGTQYF. The chain uses TRBV19 and TRBJ2-5; tentative D call: TRBD1 (6 bases). This CDR3 contains 15 residues. The V gene lost 0 bases and the J gene lost 7 bases, with 15 bases spanning the gap. CDR1 is LNHDA, CDR2 SQIVND, per germline (reference sequence).

This rearrangement joins TRBV15 to TRBJ2-1, with 8 bases aligning to TRBD2. After removal of 3 bases from V and 1 base from J, the junction contained 11 bases not matched to a gene. Germline CDR1 is LNHNV and CDR2 is YYDKDF (reference sequence). CDR3 length: 18 amino acids. This CDR3 is CATSRPGVAGGSYNEQFF. In DNA, the CDR3 is TGTGCCACCAGCAGGCCAGGGGTGGCGGGAGGTTCCTACAATGAGCAGTTCTTC.

This chain links TRBV10-3 with TRBJ1-1, with 10 bases lining up with TRBD1. The CDR3 consists of 14 residues. Germline V CDR1 and CDR2: ENHRY, SYGVKD. V lost 3 bases to trimming and J lost 7 bases; unmatched junction nucleotides: 5. CDR3 residues: CAISDGTGAREAFF. The DNA of the CDR3 is TGTGCCATCAGTGATGGGACAGGGGCCCGTGAAGCTTTCTTT.

The V and J genes are TRBV6-1 and TRBJ2-3; the match to TRBD1 covers 8 bases. Germline V lookup: CDR1 MNHNS, CDR2 SASEGT. The trim removed 7 bases at V and 0 bases at J, leaving 6 bases unmatched. The CDR3 sequence is 15 residues long. The CDR3 sequence: CASIKTGDSTDTQYF. The CDR3 DNA reads TGTGCCAGCATTAAGACAGGGGATAGCACAGATACGCAGTATTTT.

The chain joins TRBV19 to TRBJ1-2, with 9 bases lining up with TRBD1. Germline lookup yields CDR1 LNHDA and CDR2 SQIVND (reference sequence). There are 16 residues in the CDR3. V shed 4 bases and J 4 bases; nucleotides not matched to a gene: 10. The CDR3 protein is CASSTRTGAVSYGYTF. The CDR3 DNA follows: TGTGCCAGTAGTACCCGGACAGGGGCCGTTTCCTATGGCTACACCTTC.

The J gene is TRBJ2-3, the V gene TRBV2; tentative D call: TRBD1 (6 bases). Germline lookup yields CDR1 SNHLY and CDR2 FYNNEI. CDR3 length: 14 amino acids. Trimming left V 3 bases short and J 4 bases short, with 11 bases between. CDR3: CASSEQGRADTQYF. The CDR3 coding sequence is TGTGCCAGCAGTGAGCAGGGGCGGGCAGATACGCAGTATTTT.

The chain uses TRBV5-1 and TRBJ2-3, with 8 bases fitting TRBD2. The CDR3 is 14 amino acids. Germline CDR1 and CDR2: SGHRS and YFSETQ. Trimming at V came to 6 bases and at J to 0 bases, leaving 3 bases not matched to a gene. This CDR3 reads CASIRGGSTDTQYF. The CDR3 bases are TGCGCCAGCATCCGGGGGGGTAGCACAGATACGCAGTATTTT.

The V gene is TRBV4-1, the J gene TRBJ2-5; 11 positions match TRBD2. The length of the CDR3 is 18 residues. J gave up 9 bases and V 4 bases, and 19 bases lay outside the gene matches. The germline gives CDR1 MGHRA, CDR2 YSYEKL. The CDR3 reads CASSPQETSGGGIRAQYF. CDR3 nucleotide sequence: TGCGCCAGCAGCCCCCAGGAAACTAGCGGGGGCGGTATCCGGGCCCAGTACTTC.

The chain links TRBV9 to TRBJ2-1, with 15 nucleotides matching TRBD2. The germline gives CDR1 SGDLS, CDR2 YYNGEE. J lost 9 bases, V lost 4 bases, and 11 bases had no gene match. The CDR3 totals 17 residues. CDR3 nucleotide sequence: TGTGCCAGCAGCACCAGGACTAGCGGGAGGGCCTTGGGTGAGCAGTTCTTC. This translates into CASSTRTSGRALGEQFF.

The chain joins TRBV7-9 to TRBJ2-3, with 10 bases aligning to TRBD2. The CDR3 is 15 residues long. Losses at the gene ends were 4 bases for V and 3 bases for J; bases not matched to a gene: 4. Germline V gene lookup returns CDR1 SEHNR and CDR2 FQNEAQ (reference sequence). The CDR3: CASSSSGRDTDTQYF. The CDR3 region has the DNA TGTGCCAGCAGCTCTAGCGGGAGAGATACAGATACGCAGTATTTT.

The chain joins TRBV5-4 to TRBJ2-3; no firm D call. The germline V gene has CDR1 SGHNT and CDR2 YYREEE (reference sequence). This CDR3 contains 15 residues. Trimming pared 4 bases from V and 0 bases from J, leaving 12 bases between. The CDR3: CASSAAPVSTDTQYF. CDR3 sequence (DNA): TGTGCCAGCAGCGCGGCGCCTGTGAGCACAGATACGCAGTATTTT.

The V and J genes are TRBV6-1 and TRBJ2-1; D perhaps matches TRBD2 (6 bases). Looked up from germline, CDR1 is MNHNS and CDR2 is SASEGT. Trimming shortened V by 2 bases and J by 8 bases, and 13 bases separated the two germline ends. The CDR3 contains 14 residues. CDR3 bases: TGTGCCAGCAGTGAACTGGGCGGGAAGGATGAGCAGTTCTTC. The encoded protein is CASSELGGKDEQFF.